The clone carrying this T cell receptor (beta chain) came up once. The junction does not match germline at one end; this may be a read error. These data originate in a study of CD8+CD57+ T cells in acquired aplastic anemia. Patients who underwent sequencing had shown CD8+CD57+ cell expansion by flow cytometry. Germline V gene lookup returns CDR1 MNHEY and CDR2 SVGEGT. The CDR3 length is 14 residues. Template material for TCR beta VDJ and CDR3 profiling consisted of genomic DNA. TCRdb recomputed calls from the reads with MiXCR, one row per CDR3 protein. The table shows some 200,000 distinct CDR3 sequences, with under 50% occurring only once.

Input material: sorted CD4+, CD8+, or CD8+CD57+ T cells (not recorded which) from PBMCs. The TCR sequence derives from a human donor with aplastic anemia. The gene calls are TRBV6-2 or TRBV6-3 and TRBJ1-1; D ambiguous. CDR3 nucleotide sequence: TGTGCCAGCCACACCCTATTGCAGAACACTGATGCTTTCTTT. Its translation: CASHTLLQNTDAFF.